This paragraph covers one T cell receptor (beta chain) sequence. The sample contains more than one DNA sequence encoding this CDR3. This entry is derived from a study of shared clonotypes between healthy human individuals. About the research overall: Participating donors consisted of a couple of women and a few men aged 18 to 49.

Some clones are missing from TCRdb's copy, which holds only in-frame ones; the method was immunoSEQ multiplex PCR. The profile shows approximately 700,000 clones, 73% of them singletons. Material: memory CD4+ T cells sorted from blood. Regarding subset: CD45RA-negative fraction. This receptor was taken from a woman under 40 in good health.

The chain's CDR3 is CASSGRRLNTEAFF. The CDR3 DNA is TGTGCCAGCAGCGGACGGAGGCTGAACACTGAAGCTTTCTTT. V gene TRBV2 combines with J gene TRBJ1-1; D gene ambiguous. CDR3 length: 14 amino acids. Germline V CDR1 and CDR2: SNHLY, FYNNEI. Trimming cost V 6 bases and J 0 bases, with 11 bases left between them.